This T cell receptor (beta chain) comes out of a study of cytomegalovirus exposure and HLA in healthy donors. Whole-study results and caveats: The TCR clusters that emerged in the first cohort tended, a later analysis found, to co-occur in the roughly 130 validation repertoires.

V lost 8 bases and J lost 5; bases outside the gene matches: 3. This CDR3 has 12 residues. Germline CDR1 and CDR2: MDHEN and SYDVKM. In the case of this clone: Its target is unknown.

Repertoires were generated with immunoSEQ multiplex PCR, while TCRdb's copy carries only in-frame clones and drops some. The table shows roughly 50,000 clones, with around 90% occurring only once. While the first cohort had 700 or so subjects, the donors belonged to the separate validation cohort of roughly 130 subjects. The receptor was derived from a man younger than 30 in good health and CMV-seronegative. The V call is TRBV28, the J call TRBJ1-2; 9 bases align to TRBD1. Sequencing was carried out using PBMCs. In DNA, the CDR3 is TGTGCCAGCGGGGGACAGGGATATGGCTACACCTTC. This encodes CASGGQGYGYTF.